The 6 T cell receptor beta chains listed next were all sequenced from one sample in a study of shared clonotypes between healthy human individuals. Cells designated naive CD8 were CD45RO-negative and were positively selected for CCR7, with terminally differentiated effector memory CD45RA+ cells excluded. Assay used: immunoSEQ multiplex PCR; TCRdb lists only in-frame clones, some missing. The sample has under 700,000 clones; 85% to 95% are singletons. Material: naive CD8+ T cells sorted from blood. These receptors originate from a woman between 25 and 40 years old in good health.

The chain couples TRBV29-1 to TRBJ2-3; 12 positions agree with TRBD2. CDR1 is SQVTM, CDR2 ANQGSEA, per germline. J was trimmed by 3 bases and V by 7 bases; bases with no gene match: 11. This CDR3 spans 16 amino acids. In nucleotides, the CDR3 is TGCAGCGGACTTGGAACTAGCGGGAGGAGGACAGATACGCAGTATTTT. Its protein product is CSGLGTSGRRTDTQYF.

The genes are TRBV11-2 and TRBJ2-7; TRBD2 is a possible D gene (6 bases). V shed 1 base and J shed 3 bases, with 10 bases lying between them. This CDR3 contains 14 residues. Germline V gene sequence: CDR1 SGHAT, CDR2 FQNNGV. CDR3 in amino acids: CASSLVRGHYEQYF. The CDR3 nucleotides read TGTGCCAGCAGCTTAGTGCGGGGCCACTACGAGCAGTACTTC.

This chain uses TRBV9 with TRBJ2-2; D not resolved. The CDR3 runs 13 residues. Trimming cost V 1 base and J 4 bases, with 5 bases left between them. Germline lookup yields CDR1 SGDLS and CDR2 YYNGEE. CDR3 nucleotide sequence: TGTGCCAGCAGCGTATTAGCCACCGGGGAGCTGTTTTTT. Translated, it gives CASSVLATGELFF. Variable domain in full (rest from reference TRBV9 and TRBJ2-2): DSGVTQTPKHLITATGQRVTLRCSPRSGDLSVYWYQQSLDQGLQFLIQYYNGEERAKGNILERFSAQQFPDLHSELNLSSLELGDSALYFCASSVLATGELFFGEGSRLTVL.

J is TRBJ2-2 and V is TRBV28; 11 nucleotides line up with TRBD2. The J segment lost 6 bases and the V segment lost 5 bases, leaving 11 bases of the junction unmatched. This CDR3 comprises 17 residues. From germline, CDR1 is MDHEN and CDR2 SYDVKM. CDR3 amino acids: CASSRPTSGRGAGELFF. CDR3 bases: TGTGCCAGCAGTCGACCCACTAGCGGGAGAGGGGCCGGGGAGCTGTTTTTT.

The chain uses TRBV10-1 and TRBJ1-1; tentative D call: TRBD1 (6 bases). This CDR3 is 14 amino acids long. V lost 5 bases, J lost 1 base, and 11 bases lay in between. Germline V CDR1 and CDR2: WNHNN, SYGVQD (reference sequence). CDR3 coding DNA: TGCGCCAGCAGTACCGGACAGACGAACACTGAAGCTTTCTTT. Amino acids: CASSTGQTNTEAFF.

V is TRBV11-2 and J is TRBJ2-1, with TRBD2 identical over 7 bases. CDR3 size: 14 residues. J was trimmed by 5 bases and V by 3 bases; bases with no gene match: 4. CDR1 is SGHAT and CDR2 is FQNNGV in the germline V gene. CDR3 protein: CASSLVGGDNEQFF. The CDR3 bases are TGTGCCAGCAGCTTGGTGGGAGGGGACAATGAGCAGTTCTTC.